This T cell receptor beta chain derives from a study of cytomegalovirus exposure and HLA in healthy donors. Overall study findings and caveats: It was taken for granted in presence/absence analyses that sequencing depth across donors was roughly uniform. Some V segments (TRBV6-2 and TRBV6-3 among them) were excluded as indistinguishable. Per a later analysis, HLA-associated TCR beta chains showed more clonal expansion than other, equally common TCR beta chains.

The J segment lost 6 bases and the V segment lost 4 bases, leaving 12 bases of the junction unmatched. Germline CDR1 is MGHRA and CDR2 is YSYEKL. CDR3 length: 16 amino acids. 60 Vbeta and 13 Jbeta primers were used in PCR. Here immunoSEQ multiplex PCR was the method, and the copy in TCRdb shows in-frame clones only, minus some. Among over 130,000 clones listed, about 84% were seen once. Notes on this clone: Its antigen remains unidentified.

The genes are TRBV4-1 and TRBJ2-4, with TRBD2 matching 7 bases. Sequenced: PBMCs. This clonotype was sampled from a middle-aged woman in good health and CMV-seropositive. The CDR3 DNA sequence: TGCGCCAGCAGCCCCCCCCGGGGGGTCCTTCGAAACATTCAGTACTTC. Encoded protein: CASSPPRGVLRNIQYF.